This T cell receptor beta chain came from a study of control samples from healthy donors and cancer patients. Trimming stripped 5 bases from V and 0 bases from J, with 17 bases between. This CDR3 is 17 amino acids long. Germline V gives CDR1 SGHTA, CDR2 FQGTGA. TCRdb's table, derived via immunoSEQ multiplex PCR, lists solely in-frame clones and lacks some. The profile covers about 100,000 clones, with more than 85% appearing a single time and 15% to 20% taken by the ten largest. The receptor comes from a woman between 45 and 60 years old in good health. The V and J genes are TRBV7-3 and TRBJ2-1; D not certain. Sequenced: blood. In nucleotides, the CDR3 is TGTGCCAGCAGCCCCCAATGGGCGGCGAGCTCCTACAATGAGCAGTTCTTC. Protein product: CASSPQWAASSYNEQFF.